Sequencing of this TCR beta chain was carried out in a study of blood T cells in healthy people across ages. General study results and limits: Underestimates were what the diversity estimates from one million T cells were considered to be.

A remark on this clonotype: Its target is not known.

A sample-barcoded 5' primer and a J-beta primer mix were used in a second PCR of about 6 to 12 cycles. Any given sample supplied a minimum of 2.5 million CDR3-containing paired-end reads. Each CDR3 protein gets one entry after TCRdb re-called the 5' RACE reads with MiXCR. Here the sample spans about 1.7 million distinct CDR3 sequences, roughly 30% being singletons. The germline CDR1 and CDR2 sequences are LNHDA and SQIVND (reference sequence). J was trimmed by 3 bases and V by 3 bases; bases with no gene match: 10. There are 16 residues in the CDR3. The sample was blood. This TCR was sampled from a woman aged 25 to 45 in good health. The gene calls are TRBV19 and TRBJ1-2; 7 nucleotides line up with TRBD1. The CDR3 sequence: CASSISLSTGYYGYTF. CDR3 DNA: TGTGCCAGTAGTATCTCCCTCTCGACAGGGTACTATGGCTACACCTTC.